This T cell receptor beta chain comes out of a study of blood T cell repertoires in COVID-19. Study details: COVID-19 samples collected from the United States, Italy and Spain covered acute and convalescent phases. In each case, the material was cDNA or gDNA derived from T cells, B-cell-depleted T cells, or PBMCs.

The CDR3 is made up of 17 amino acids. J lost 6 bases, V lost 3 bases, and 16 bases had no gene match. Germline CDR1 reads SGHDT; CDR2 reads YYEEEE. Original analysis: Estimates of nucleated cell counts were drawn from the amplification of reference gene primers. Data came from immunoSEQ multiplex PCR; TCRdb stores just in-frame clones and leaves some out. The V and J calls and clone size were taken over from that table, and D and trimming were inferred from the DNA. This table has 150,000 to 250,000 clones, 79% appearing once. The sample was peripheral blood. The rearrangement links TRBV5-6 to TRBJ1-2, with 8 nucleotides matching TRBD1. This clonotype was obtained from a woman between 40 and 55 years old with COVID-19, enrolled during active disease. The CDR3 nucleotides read TGTGCCAGCAGCTCCGACCGATGGGACAGGAAGTGGAATGGCTACACCTTC. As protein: CASSSDRWDRKWNGYTF. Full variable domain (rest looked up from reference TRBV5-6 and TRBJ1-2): DAGVTQSPTHLIKTRGQQVTLRCSPKSGHDTVSWYQQALGQGPQFIFQYYEEEERQRGNFPDRFSGHQFPNYSSELNVNALLLGDSALYLCASSSDRWDRKWNGYTFGSGTRLTVV.